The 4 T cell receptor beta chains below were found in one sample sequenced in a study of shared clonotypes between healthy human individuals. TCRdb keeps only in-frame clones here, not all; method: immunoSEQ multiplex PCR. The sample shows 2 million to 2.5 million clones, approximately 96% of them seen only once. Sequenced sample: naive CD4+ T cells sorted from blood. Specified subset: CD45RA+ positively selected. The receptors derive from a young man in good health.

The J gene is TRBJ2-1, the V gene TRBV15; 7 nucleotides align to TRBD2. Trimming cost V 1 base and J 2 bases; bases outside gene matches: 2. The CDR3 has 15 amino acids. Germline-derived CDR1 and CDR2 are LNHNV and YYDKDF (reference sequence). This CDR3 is CATSRVGRAYNEQFF. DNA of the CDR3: TGTGCCACCAGCAGAGTTGGGAGGGCCTACAATGAGCAGTTCTTC.

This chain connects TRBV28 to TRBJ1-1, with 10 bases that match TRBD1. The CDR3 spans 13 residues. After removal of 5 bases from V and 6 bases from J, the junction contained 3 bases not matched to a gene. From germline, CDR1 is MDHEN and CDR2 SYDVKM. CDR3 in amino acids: CASSRDRGSEAFF. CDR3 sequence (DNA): TGTGCCAGCAGTCGGGACAGGGGCTCTGAAGCTTTCTTT.

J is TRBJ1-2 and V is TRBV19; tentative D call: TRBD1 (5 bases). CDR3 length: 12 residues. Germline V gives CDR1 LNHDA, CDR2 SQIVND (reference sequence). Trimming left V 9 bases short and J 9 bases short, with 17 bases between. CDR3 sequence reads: CASTATALSYTF. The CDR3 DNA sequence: TGTGCCAGCACCGCGACAGCATTGAGCTACACCTTC.

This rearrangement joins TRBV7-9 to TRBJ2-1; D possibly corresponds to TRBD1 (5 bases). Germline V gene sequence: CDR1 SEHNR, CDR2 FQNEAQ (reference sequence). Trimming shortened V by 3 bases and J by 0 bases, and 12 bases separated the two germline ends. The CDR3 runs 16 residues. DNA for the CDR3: TGTGCCAGCAGCTTGGGGCCGGTCAGCTCCTACAATGAGCAGTTCTTC. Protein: CASSLGPVSSYNEQFF.